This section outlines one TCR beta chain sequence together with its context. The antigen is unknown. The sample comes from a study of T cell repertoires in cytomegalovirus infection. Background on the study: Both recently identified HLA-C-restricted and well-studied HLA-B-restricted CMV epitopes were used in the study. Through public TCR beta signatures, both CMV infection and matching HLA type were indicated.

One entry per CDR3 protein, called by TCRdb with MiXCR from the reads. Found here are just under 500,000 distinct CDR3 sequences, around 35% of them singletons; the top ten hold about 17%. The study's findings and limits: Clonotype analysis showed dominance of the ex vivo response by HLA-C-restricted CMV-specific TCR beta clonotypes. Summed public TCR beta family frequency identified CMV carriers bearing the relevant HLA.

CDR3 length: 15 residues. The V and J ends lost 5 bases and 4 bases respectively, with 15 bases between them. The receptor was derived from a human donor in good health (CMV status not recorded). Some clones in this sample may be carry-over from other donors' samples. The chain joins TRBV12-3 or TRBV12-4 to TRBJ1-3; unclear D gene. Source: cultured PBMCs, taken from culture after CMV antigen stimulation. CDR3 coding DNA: TGTGCCAGCAGTGGAGATCCCGTTTCGGGAAACACCATATATTTT. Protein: CASSGDPVSGNTIYF.